The clone carrying this T cell receptor (beta chain) was counted only a few times. Its cognate antigen is unknown. This entry is derived from a study of cytomegalovirus exposure and HLA in healthy donors. Whole-study results and caveats: Among TCR beta chains of equal frequency, HLA-associated ones were more clonally expanded in a later analysis.

Primers included in the PCR were 60 Vbeta and 13 Jbeta primers. The protocol was immunoSEQ multiplex PCR, while the TCRdb copy is restricted to in-frame clones and leaves out a portion. The top ten hold around 3% of the sample, which has fewer than 130,000 clones, around 80% seen once. V lost 0 bases and J lost 9, with 7 bases in between. The CDR3 contains 12 residues. CDR1 and CDR2 (germline): SGHRS, YFSETQ. The sequence was collected from a woman in her 40s in good health and CMV-seronegative. J is TRBJ2-1 and V is TRBV5-1; D remains unclear. Sample: PBMCs. The CDR3 DNA reads as TGCGCCAGCAGCTTGGGTCGCAGTGAGCAGTTCTTC. It yields the protein CASSLGRSEQFF.